Listed below are T cell receptor beta chains from one sample, sequenced in a study of cytomegalovirus exposure and HLA in healthy donors. Sequencing used immunoSEQ multiplex PCR; TCRdb keeps in-frame clones, though not all of them. Among approximately 130,000 clones, around 80% were seen once, and the ten largest hold less than 3%. The sequenced material came from PBMCs. The receptors stem from a man aged 50 to 59 in good health and CMV-seronegative. The CDR3 runs from the conserved cysteine through the conserved F or W. A D gene is named only where the DNA matches it firmly. Clone sizes are given selectively: once, few, many, or a class where the clone is expanded.

clone size: few; J gene: TRBJ2-3; V gene: TRBV5-1; D gene: TRBD2; CDR3 length: 16; CDR3 DNA: TGCGCCAGCAGCTCTTTACCTAGCGGGGGGGCCGATACGCAGTATTTT; CDR3 protein: CASSSLPSGGADTQYF
clone size: .; J gene: TRBJ2-7; V gene: TRBV5-1; D gene: TRBD1; CDR3 length: 15; CDR3 DNA: TGCGCCAGCAGCGGGGACAGGGGGGCCTCCCACGAGCAGTACTTC; CDR3 protein: CASSGDRGASHEQYF
clone size: .; J gene: TRBJ1-5; V gene: TRBV4-2; D gene: TRBD1; CDR3 length: 16; CDR3 DNA: TGTGCCAGCAGCCAAACCGGGTCAGGGGGTTTACAGCCCCAGCATTTT; CDR3 protein: CASSQTGSGGLQPQHF
clone size: .; J gene: TRBJ2-2; V gene: TRBV5-6; D gene: TRBD2; CDR3 length: 18; CDR3 DNA: TGTGCCAGCAGCCGCCGTCTAGCGGGGTATAGGAACACCGGGGAGCTGTTTTTT; CDR3 protein: CASSRRLAGYRNTGELFF
clone size: once; J gene: TRBJ2-1; V gene: TRBV29-1; D gene: .; CDR3 length: 14; CDR3 DNA: TGCAGCGTTGAGAGGGCGAGGGCTTACAATGAGCAGTTCTTC; CDR3 protein: CSVERARAYNEQFF
clone size: .; J gene: TRBJ1-3; V gene: TRBV7-2; D gene: .; CDR3 length: 16; CDR3 DNA: TGTGCCAGCAGCGCCCGGGGCGGGGGACGTGGAAACACCATATATTTT; CDR3 protein: CASSARGGGRGNTIYF
clone size: once; J gene: TRBJ1-6; V gene: TRBV7-2; D gene: TRBD1; CDR3 length: 15; CDR3 DNA: TGTGCCAGCAGACAGCAGACAGGGTTGGAATCACCCCTCCACTTT; CDR3 protein: CASRQQTGLESPLHF
clone size: .; J gene: TRBJ1-1; V gene: TRBV18; D gene: .; CDR3 length: 14; CDR3 DNA: TGTGCCAGCTCCCCAAGCGGACGGACCACTGAAGCTTTCTTT; CDR3 protein: CASSPSGRTTEAFF
clone size: .; J gene: TRBJ1-5; V gene: TRBV18; D gene: .; CDR3 length: 15; CDR3 DNA: TGTGCCAGCTCACCCCAGGGGACCAGCAATCAGCCCCAGCATTTT; CDR3 protein: CASSPQGTSNQPQHF
clone size: few; J gene: TRBJ2-2; V gene: TRBV5-4; D gene: TRBD1; CDR3 length: 16; CDR3 DNA: TGTGCCAGCAGCTCAGGACAGGGATTAAACACCGGGGAGCTGTTTTTT; CDR3 protein: CASSSGQGLNTGELFF
clone size: .; J gene: TRBJ2-5; V gene: TRBV30; D gene: .; CDR3 length: 14; CDR3 DNA: TGTGCCTGGAGTTTAGGGGGGGGAGGAGAGACCCAGTACTTC; CDR3 protein: CAWSLGGGGETQYF
clone size: .; J gene: TRBJ2-4; V gene: TRBV5-4; D gene: TRBD2; CDR3 length: 16; CDR3 DNA: TGTGCCAGCAGCCCAGGGTCGGGAGGAGCCAAAAACATTCAGTACTTC; CDR3 protein: CASSPGSGGAKNIQYF
clone size: .; J gene: TRBJ2-7; V gene: TRBV18; D gene: .; CDR3 length: 16; CDR3 DNA: TGTGCCAGCTCACGATCCCGGTACCCCGAATCCTACGAGCAGTACTTC; CDR3 protein: CASSRSRYPESYEQYF
clone size: .; J gene: TRBJ2-1; V gene: TRBV18; D gene: .; CDR3 length: 13; CDR3 DNA: TGTGCCAGCTCACCGGGGAGCTACAATGAGCAGTTCTTC; CDR3 protein: CASSPGSYNEQFF
clone size: .; J gene: TRBJ1-5; V gene: TRBV6-1; D gene: .; CDR3 length: 13; CDR3 DNA: TGTGCCAGCAGCGTTGCGGGGGTGCAGCCCCAGCATTTT; CDR3 protein: CASSVAGVQPQHF
clone size: .; J gene: TRBJ1-1; V gene: TRBV18; D gene: .; CDR3 length: 15; CDR3 DNA: TGTGCCAGCTCACCACCCAACGGGAAGAACACTGAAGCTTTCTTT; CDR3 protein: CASSPPNGKNTEAFF
clone size: .; J gene: TRBJ1-2; V gene: TRBV5-1; D gene: TRBD1; CDR3 length: 15; CDR3 DNA: TGCGCCAGCAGCTTGTCTGGACAGGGGGCATCTGGCTACACCTTC; CDR3 protein: CASSLSGQGASGYTF
clone size: once; J gene: TRBJ2-5; V gene: TRBV20-1; D gene: .; CDR3 length: 11; CDR3 DNA: TGCAGTGCTAGATGGAGGGAGACCCAGTACTTC; CDR3 protein: CSARWRETQYF
clone size: .; J gene: TRBJ1-2; V gene: TRBV18; D gene: .; CDR3 length: 14; CDR3 DNA: TGTGCCAGCTCACCACCGCTCAGGGTCGGGGGCTACACCTTC; CDR3 protein: CASSPPLRVGGYTF
clone size: once; J gene: TRBJ2-3; V gene: TRBV13; D gene: TRBD2; CDR3 length: 16; CDR3 DNA: TGTGCCAGCAGCTCCATAGCGGGGGGGTACACAGATACGCAGTATTTT; CDR3 protein: CASSSIAGGYTDTQYF
clone size: .; J gene: TRBJ2-3; V gene: TRBV2; D gene: TRBD1; CDR3 length: 14; CDR3 DNA: TGTGCCAGCAGGAAACAGGGGGCAGCAGATACGCAGTATTTT; CDR3 protein: CASRKQGAADTQYF
clone size: .; J gene: TRBJ2-7; V gene: TRBV6-1; D gene: TRBD1; CDR3 length: 13; CDR3 DNA: TGTGCCGCCCGACAGGGGTTAACCTACGAGCAGTACTTC; CDR3 protein: CAARQGLTYEQYF
clone size: .; J gene: TRBJ1-5; V gene: TRBV7-5; D gene: .; CDR3 length: 15; CDR3 DNA: TGTGCCAGAAGCTTACAAAAAGGCAGGTACCAGCCCCAGCATTTT; CDR3 protein: CARSLQKGRYQPQHF
clone size: .; J gene: TRBJ2-7; V gene: TRBV2; D gene: TRBD2; CDR3 length: 15; CDR3 DNA: TGTGCCAGCAACCCGACCGGGACTAGAACCTACGAGCAGTACTTC; CDR3 protein: CASNPTGTRTYEQYF
clone size: .; J gene: TRBJ1-6; V gene: TRBV4-1; D gene: .; CDR3 length: 17; CDR3 DNA: TGCGCCAGCAGCCAAGGACAGTCCCGCCGGCTGGATTCACCCCTCCACTTT; CDR3 protein: CASSQGQSRRLDSPLHF
clone size: .; J gene: TRBJ1-2; V gene: TRBV10-3; D gene: .; CDR3 length: 14; CDR3 DNA: TGTGCCATCAGTGATCCGACAGGAAACTATGGCTACACCTTC; CDR3 protein: CAISDPTGNYGYTF
clone size: .; J gene: TRBJ2-5; V gene: TRBV5-6; D gene: TRBD2; CDR3 length: 17; CDR3 DNA: TGTGCCAGCAGCTTGAGGGTTAGCGGGGGGGCGTGGGAGACCCAGTACTTC; CDR3 protein: CASSLRVSGGAWETQYF
clone size: .; J gene: TRBJ2-3; V gene: TRBV30; D gene: TRBD2; CDR3 length: 13; CDR3 DNA: TGTGCCTGTGGGACTATAAGCACAGATACGCAGTATTTT; CDR3 protein: CACGTISTDTQYF
clone size: .; J gene: TRBJ2-1; V gene: TRBV11-2; D gene: .; CDR3 length: 15; CDR3 DNA: TGTGCCAGCAGCTCTGTACTAGGCTCCTACAATGAGCAGTTCTTC; CDR3 protein: CASSSVLGSYNEQFF
clone size: .; J gene: TRBJ2-2; V gene: TRBV9; D gene: .; CDR3 length: 14; CDR3 DNA: TGTGCCAGCAGCTACAAAGCGAACACCGGGGAGCTGTTTTTT; CDR3 protein: CASSYKANTGELFF
clone size: few; J gene: TRBJ1-2; V gene: TRBV5-1; D gene: TRBD1; CDR3 length: 15; CDR3 DNA: TGCGCCAGCAGCCCCGGGACAGGGGGCCTATATGGCTACACCTTC; CDR3 protein: CASSPGTGGLYGYTF
clone size: once; J gene: TRBJ2-7; V gene: TRBV10-1; D gene: .; CDR3 length: 14; CDR3 DNA: TGCGCCAGCAGCGACAGGTACGGTGGGCACGAGCAGTACTTC; CDR3 protein: CASSDRYGGHEQYF
clone size: .; J gene: TRBJ2-3; V gene: TRBV4-3; D gene: TRBD2; CDR3 length: 19; CDR3 DNA: TGCGCCAGCAGCCAAGCTCCCAGCTCCCGTAGCGGGGGGGCTGGTACGCAGTATTTT; CDR3 protein: CASSQAPSSRSGGAGTQYF
clone size: .; J gene: TRBJ2-3; V gene: TRBV7-3; D gene: .; CDR3 length: 14; CDR3 DNA: TGTGCCAGCAGCTTAGTGAGTACCGCAGATACGCAGTATTTT; CDR3 protein: CASSLVSTADTQYF
clone size: .; J gene: TRBJ1-5; V gene: TRBV6-5; D gene: .; CDR3 length: 14; CDR3 DNA: TGTGCCAGCAGACAAATCCAGGGAAATCAGCCCCAGCATTTT; CDR3 protein: CASRQIQGNQPQHF
clone size: .; J gene: TRBJ2-7; V gene: TRBV2; D gene: .; CDR3 length: 13; CDR3 DNA: TGTGCCAGCAGCCCTGGTCGGTACTACGAGCAGTACTTC; CDR3 protein: CASSPGRYYEQYF
clone size: .; J gene: TRBJ1-3; V gene: TRBV5-1; D gene: .; CDR3 length: 15; CDR3 DNA: TGCGCCAGCAGCGTCGAGGGAGAAGCTGGAAACACCATATATTTT; CDR3 protein: CASSVEGEAGNTIYF
clone size: .; J gene: TRBJ1-6; V gene: TRBV27; D gene: .; CDR3 length: 17; CDR3 DNA: TGTGCCAGCAGTTTTGGAGGTATCGGCTCTAATAATTCACCCCTCCACTTT; CDR3 protein: CASSFGGIGSNNSPLHF
clone size: .; J gene: TRBJ1-6; V gene: TRBV9; D gene: .; CDR3 length: 14; CDR3 DNA: TGTGCCAGCAGCGTAGGACAGGCTAATTCACCCCTCCACTTT; CDR3 protein: CASSVGQANSPLHF
clone size: .; J gene: TRBJ2-5; V gene: TRBV27; D gene: .; CDR3 length: 14; CDR3 DNA: TGTGCCAGCAGTTTGGCGGGACAGCAAGAGACCCAGTACTTC; CDR3 protein: CASSLAGQQETQYF
clone size: .; J gene: TRBJ2-2; V gene: TRBV7-3; D gene: .; CDR3 length: 13; CDR3 DNA: TGTGCCAGCAGCTTAGACGTTAGCCGGGAGCTGTTTTTT; CDR3 protein: CASSLDVSRELFF
clone size: .; J gene: TRBJ1-2; V gene: TRBV27; D gene: .; CDR3 length: 14; CDR3 DNA: TGTGCCAGCAGTTTATCGGGGCTAGTCTATGGCTACACCTTC; CDR3 protein: CASSLSGLVYGYTF
clone size: .; J gene: TRBJ2-5; V gene: TRBV6-5; D gene: .; CDR3 length: 16; CDR3 DNA: TGTGCCAGCAGTTCCCCACTAGCGAGGGGGGCAGAGACCCAGTACTTC; CDR3 protein: CASSSPLARGAETQYF
clone size: .; J gene: TRBJ1-4; V gene: TRBV18; D gene: TRBD1; CDR3 length: 15; CDR3 DNA: TGTGCCAGCTCACTACAGGGGGTGGAGAATGAAAAACTGTTTTTT; CDR3 protein: CASSLQGVENEKLFF
clone size: .; J gene: TRBJ1-1; V gene: TRBV7-9; D gene: TRBD1; CDR3 length: 14; CDR3 DNA: TGTGCCAGCAGCTACCATCAGGGGGACACTGAAGCTTTCTTT; CDR3 protein: CASSYHQGDTEAFF
clone size: .; J gene: TRBJ2-4; V gene: TRBV5-1; D gene: TRBD2; CDR3 length: 17; CDR3 DNA: TGCGCCAGCAGCTTCGGGACTAGCGGGGGGATGGAAAACATTCAGTACTTC; CDR3 protein: CASSFGTSGGMENIQYF
clone size: .; J gene: TRBJ2-3; V gene: TRBV5-1; D gene: .; CDR3 length: 16; CDR3 DNA: TGCGCCAGCAGCTTGGTGGCAGGTCAGGGCACAGATACGCAGTATTTT; CDR3 protein: CASSLVAGQGTDTQYF
clone size: few; J gene: TRBJ2-5; V gene: TRBV2; D gene: TRBD2; CDR3 length: 14; CDR3 DNA: TGTGCCAGCAGGACAGGACTAGCCGCCGAGACCCAGTACTTC; CDR3 protein: CASRTGLAAETQYF
clone size: .; J gene: TRBJ1-6; V gene: TRBV10-2; D gene: .; CDR3 length: 15; CDR3 DNA: TGCGCCAGCAGTGATCGGGAATCTGGAAATTCACCCCTCCACTTT; CDR3 protein: CASSDRESGNSPLHF
clone size: .; J gene: TRBJ1-5; V gene: TRBV4-2; D gene: .; CDR3 length: 15; CDR3 DNA: TGTGCCAGCAGCCAAGATCTGGGGACAAATCAGCCCCAGCATTTT; CDR3 protein: CASSQDLGTNQPQHF
clone size: .; J gene: TRBJ2-7; V gene: TRBV7-9; D gene: TRBD1; CDR3 length: 15; CDR3 DNA: TGTGCCAGCAGCCCCCGCACAGGGGTTTACTACGAGCAGTACTTC; CDR3 protein: CASSPRTGVYYEQYF
clone size: .; J gene: TRBJ2-5; V gene: TRBV14; D gene: .; CDR3 length: 16; CDR3 DNA: TGTGCCAGCAGCCAAGCAGGAGGGGGCTTTCGAGAGACCCAGTACTTC; CDR3 protein: CASSQAGGGFRETQYF
clone size: .; J gene: TRBJ2-7; V gene: TRBV4-1; D gene: TRBD1; CDR3 length: 15; CDR3 DNA: TGCGCCAGCAGCCAAGATTGGGGGACAGCCTACGAGCAGTACTTC; CDR3 protein: CASSQDWGTAYEQYF
clone size: .; J gene: TRBJ2-1; V gene: TRBV15; D gene: TRBD2; CDR3 length: 18; CDR3 DNA: TGTGCCACCAGCGCCCCGACTAGCGGGGGATCTACCTACAATGAGCAGTTCTTC; CDR3 protein: CATSAPTSGGSTYNEQFF
clone size: .; J gene: TRBJ1-5; V gene: TRBV4-1; D gene: TRBD1; CDR3 length: 16; CDR3 DNA: TGCGCCAGCAGCCAGGATCGGACAGGACTTCATCAGCCCCAGCATTTT; CDR3 protein: CASSQDRTGLHQPQHF
clone size: .; J gene: TRBJ2-3; V gene: TRBV5-1; D gene: TRBD2; CDR3 length: 16; CDR3 DNA: TGCGCCAGCAGCTTAGGACTAGCGGGGTCCACAGATACGCAGTATTTT; CDR3 protein: CASSLGLAGSTDTQYF